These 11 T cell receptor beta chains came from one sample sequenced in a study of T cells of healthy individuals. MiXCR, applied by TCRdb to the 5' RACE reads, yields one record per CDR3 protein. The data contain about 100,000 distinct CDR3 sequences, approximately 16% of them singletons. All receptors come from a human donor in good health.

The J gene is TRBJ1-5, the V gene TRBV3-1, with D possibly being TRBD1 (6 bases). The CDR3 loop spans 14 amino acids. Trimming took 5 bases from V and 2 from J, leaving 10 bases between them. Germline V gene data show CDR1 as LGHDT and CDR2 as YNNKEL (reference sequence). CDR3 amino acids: CASSSRTGNQPQHF. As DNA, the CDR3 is TGTGCCAGCAGCTCACGGACAGGCAATCAGCCCCAGCATTTT.

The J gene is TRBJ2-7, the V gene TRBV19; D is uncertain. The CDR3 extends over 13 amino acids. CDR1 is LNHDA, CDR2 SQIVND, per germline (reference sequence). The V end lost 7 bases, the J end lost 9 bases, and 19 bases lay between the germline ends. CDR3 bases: TGTGCCAGTACAGACCGGCAGGATTCAGCGCAGTACTTC. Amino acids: CASTDRQDSAQYF.

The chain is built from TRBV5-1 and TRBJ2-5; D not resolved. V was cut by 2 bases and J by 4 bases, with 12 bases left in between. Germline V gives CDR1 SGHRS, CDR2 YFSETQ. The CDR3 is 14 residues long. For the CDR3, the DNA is TGCGCCAGCAGCTTCACGGACGGATTAGAGACCCAGTACTTC. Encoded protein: CASSFTDGLETQYF.

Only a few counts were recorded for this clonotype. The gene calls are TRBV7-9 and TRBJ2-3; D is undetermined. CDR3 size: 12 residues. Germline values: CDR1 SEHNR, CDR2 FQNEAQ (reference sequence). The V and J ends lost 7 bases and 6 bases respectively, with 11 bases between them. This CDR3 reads CASTLVVDTQYF. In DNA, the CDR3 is TGTGCCAGCACCCTAGTTGTGGATACGCAGTATTTT.

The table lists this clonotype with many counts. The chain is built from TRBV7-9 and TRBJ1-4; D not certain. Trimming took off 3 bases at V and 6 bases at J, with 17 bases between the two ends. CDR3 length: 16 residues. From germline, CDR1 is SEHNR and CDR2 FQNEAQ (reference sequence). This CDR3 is CASSFQRGYGDEKLFF. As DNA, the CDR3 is TGTGCCAGCAGCTTTCAAAGAGGATATGGGGATGAAAAACTGTTTTTT.

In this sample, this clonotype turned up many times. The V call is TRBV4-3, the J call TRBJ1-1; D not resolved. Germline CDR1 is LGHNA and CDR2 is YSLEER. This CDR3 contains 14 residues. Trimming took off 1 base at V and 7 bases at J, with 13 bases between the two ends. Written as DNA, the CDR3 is TGCGCCAGCAGCCAAGGACTAGGGCCCCTTGAAGCTTTCTTT. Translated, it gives CASSQGLGPLEAFF.

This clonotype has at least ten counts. This CDR3 reads CASSYERRPNSPLHF. In DNA, the CDR3 is TGTGCCAGCAGTTACGAAAGACGGCCTAATTCACCCCTCCACTTT. The gene calls are TRBV6-5 and TRBJ1-6, with D hard to call. The CDR3 extends over 15 amino acids. Germline V CDR1 and CDR2: MNHEY, SVGAGI. V gave up 2 bases and J gave up 6 bases, with 11 bases separating them.

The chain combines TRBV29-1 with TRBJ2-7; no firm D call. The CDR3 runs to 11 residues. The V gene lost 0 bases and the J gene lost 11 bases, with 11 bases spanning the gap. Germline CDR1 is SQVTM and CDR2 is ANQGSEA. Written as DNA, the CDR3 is TGCAGCGTTGAAGATCGGTCAGGAGAGTACTTC. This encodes CSVEDRSGEYF.

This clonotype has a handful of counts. In nucleotides, the CDR3 is TGTGCCACCAGCAATGAACAGGCTACTAGCTCCTACGAGCAGTACTTC. It is translated as CATSNEQATSSYEQYF. The V and J genes are TRBV15 and TRBJ2-7, with D possibly called TRBD1 or TRBD2 (5 bases each). Trimming cost V 4 bases and J 0 bases, with 16 bases left between them. This CDR3 is built from 16 residues. Germline CDR1 LNHNV, CDR2 YYDKDF (reference sequence).

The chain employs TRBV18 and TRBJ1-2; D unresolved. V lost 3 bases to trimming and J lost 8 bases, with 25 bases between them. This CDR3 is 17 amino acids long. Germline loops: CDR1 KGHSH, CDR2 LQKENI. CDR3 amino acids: CASSPPGRLPLEKGYTF. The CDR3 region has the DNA TGTGCCAGCTCACCCCCAGGTCGCCTCCCCTTAGAGAAGGGCTACACCTTC.

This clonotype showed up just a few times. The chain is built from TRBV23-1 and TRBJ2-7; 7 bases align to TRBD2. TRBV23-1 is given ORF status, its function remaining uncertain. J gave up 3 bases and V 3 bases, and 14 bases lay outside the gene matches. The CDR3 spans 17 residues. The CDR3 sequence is CASSHRGEDRLVYEQYF. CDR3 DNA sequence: TGCGCCAGCAGTCATCGGGGGGAGGATAGGTTGGTCTACGAGCAGTACTTC.